This T cell receptor beta chain was captured by sequencing in a study of blood T cell repertoires in COVID-19. Trimming left V 0 bases short and J 6 bases short, with 15 bases between. This CDR3 has 15 amino acids. Germline V gene lookup returns CDR1 MNHNS and CDR2 SASEGT. Clones were sequenced by immunoSEQ multiplex PCR, and TCRdb holds only the in-frame ones, with some missing. The sample yields approximately 61,000 clones, roughly 84% seen once. J is TRBJ2-7 and V is TRBV6-1; possible D gene TRBD2, 5 bases. The sequence was collected from a woman aged 70-85 years with acute or convalescent COVID-19. The specimen was peripheral blood. This CDR3 reads CASSEAGLAASEQYF. As DNA, the CDR3 is TGTGCCAGCAGTGAAGCTGGGCTAGCTGCCAGCGAGCAGTACTTC.